This TCR beta chain was sequenced for a study of blood T cell repertoires in COVID-19. Looking at the study overall: Samples representing acute and convalescent COVID-19 were sourced from the United States, Italy and Spain. T cells, B-cell-depleted T cells, or PBMCs provided the cDNA or gDNA that served as material.

Produced via immunoSEQ multiplex PCR; TCRdb's table is partial and in-frame only. The table has 200,000 to 250,000 clones, 80% to 85% seen once. CDR3 length equals 17 residues. V shed 2 bases and J shed 4 bases, with 20 bases lying between them. Germline V gene data show CDR1 as MNHEY and CDR2 as SVGEGT. Enrollees, 18 to 89 years old, lived in 20 to 25 US areas. The study assigned cohorts using participant-reported clinical history. The genes are TRBV6-2 or TRBV6-3 and TRBJ1-2, with D hard to call. The sample was PBMCs or T cells enriched from blood (not recorded which). The receptor was derived from a woman aged 45-65 years with acute COVID-19. CDR3 protein: CASSYRPFQTLAYGYTF. The CDR3 DNA is TGTGCCAGCAGTTACCGACCGTTTCAGACTCTAGCCTATGGCTACACCTTC.